The 21 T cell receptor beta chains in this list originate from one sample, sequenced in a study of T cell repertoires in cytomegalovirus infection. TCRdb re-called the reads through MiXCR, storing one row per CDR3 protein. The sample lists some 920,000 distinct CDR3 sequences, roughly 30% occurring once. Their target antigens are unknown. The starting material was cultured CD8+ T cells from PBMCs, obtained from culture after CMV antigen stimulation. Every receptor here comes from a human donor in good health (CMV status not recorded). Some clones in this sample may be carry-over from other donors' samples.

The V call is TRBV4-2, the J call TRBJ1-5; D gene ambiguous. Trimming shortened V by 0 bases and J by 4 bases, and 10 bases separated the two germline ends. The CDR3 totals 15 residues. Germline V gives CDR1 LGHNA, CDR2 YNFKEQ. CDR3 nucleotides: TGTGCCAGCAGCCAAGAGGGAAGGGTTAATCAGCCCCAGCATTTT. This gives the protein CASSQEGRVNQPQHF.

This clonotype was observed a handful of times. The genes are TRBV6-2 or TRBV6-3 and TRBJ1-5; no definite D call. Trimming cost V 6 bases and J 0 bases, with 15 bases left between them. Germline-derived CDR1 and CDR2 are MNHEY and SVGEGT. The CDR3 has 16 residues. DNA of the CDR3: TGTGCCAGCAGAACCCCGGTCGTGACTAGCAATCAGCCCCAGCATTTT. Protein: CASRTPVVTSNQPQHF.

This chain's CDR3 is CASSYGGEQGRWSGANVLTF. CDR3 nucleotides: TGTGCCAGCAGTTACGGGGGGGAACAGGGGAGGTGGTCTGGGGCCAACGTCCTGACTTTC. J is TRBJ2-6 and V is TRBV6-5, with D possibly called TRBD1 or TRBD2 (7 bases each). The germline gives CDR1 MNHEY, CDR2 SVGAGI. The CDR3 runs to 20 residues. V was pared by 2 bases and J by 1 base, with 21 bases between.

This clonotype was seen more than once but under ten times. The chain is built from TRBV4-1 and TRBJ1-2; D unclear. The germline V gene encodes CDR1 MGHRA and CDR2 YSYEKL. The CDR3 spans 13 residues. Trimming took off 0 bases at V and 6 bases at J, with 8 bases between the two ends. DNA for the CDR3: TGCGCCAGCAGCCAAGATCCGGCAGATGGCTACACCTTC. It is translated as CASSQDPADGYTF.

The rearrangement joins TRBV12-3 or TRBV12-4 to TRBJ1-3; D is ambiguous. This CDR3 is 14 amino acids long. V was pared by 2 bases and J by 0 bases, with 5 bases between. CDR3 protein: CASSLMNSGNTIYF. CDR3 DNA sequence: TGTGCCAGCAGTTTAATGAACTCTGGAAACACCATATATTTT.

The gene calls are TRBV7-9 and TRBJ1-2; D may be TRBD1 (5 bases). This CDR3 is 13 amino acids long. Per germline, CDR1 SEHNR and CDR2 FQNEAQ (reference sequence). The germline V and J ends were trimmed by 6 bases and 8 bases, with 16 bases remaining between them. CDR3 sequence (DNA): TGTGCCAGCAGTTCAGGGACGCCGGGCGGCTACACCTTC. This encodes CASSSGTPGGYTF.

This clonotype was observed a single time. The germline gene is not matched at one end of the junction; a read error may be the cause. The chain links TRBV6-2 or TRBV6-3 to TRBJ2-6; D perhaps matches TRBD1 (5 bases). CDR3 length: 16 residues. Germline assignment: CDR1 MNHEY and CDR2 SVGEGT. CDR3 nucleotides: TGTGCCAACAGTTACGCAGGGCCCTCTGGGGCCAACGTCCTGACTTTC. As protein: CANSYAGPSGANVLTF.

The chain links TRBV6-6 to TRBJ1-1; D is possibly TRBD1 (5 bases). Germline CDR1 MNHNY, CDR2 SVGAGI (reference sequence). The CDR3 is 15 amino acids. V was pared by 1 base and J by 2 bases, with 11 bases between. The CDR3 nucleotides read TGTGCCAGCAGTTACTTATCCGACAGCAACACTGAAGCTTTCTTT. Its protein is CASSYLSDSNTEAFF.

The chain recombines TRBV10-2 with TRBJ1-1; no firm D call. This CDR3 region has 13 residues. Trimming shortened V by 0 bases and J by 3 bases, and 5 bases separated the two germline ends. Germline CDR1 WSHSY, CDR2 SAAADI. CDR3 coding DNA: TGCGCCAGCAGTGAGTCGCGGTACACTGAAGCTTTCTTT. Encoded protein: CASSESRYTEAFF.

The rearrangement links TRBV20-1 to TRBJ1-1; 8 nucleotides line up with TRBD1. The germline V gene encodes CDR1 DFQATT and CDR2 SNEGSKA (reference sequence). There are 12 residues in the CDR3. J lost 4 bases, V lost 8 bases, and 6 bases had no gene match. The CDR3 DNA reads TGCAGTCCAGGGGGCTGGGTCACTGAAGCTTTCTTT. It is translated as CSPGGWVTEAFF.

V gene TRBV6-5 combines with J gene TRBJ2-7, with 8 bases matching TRBD1. This CDR3 has 15 amino acids. The V gene's germline CDR1 is MNHEY and CDR2 SVGAGI. Germline trimming cut 2 bases from V and 3 bases from J; bases unmatched to any gene: 6. The CDR3 nucleotides read TGTGCCAGCAGTTACCTCGGGACAGGTCTCTACGAGCAGTACTTC. Its translation is CASSYLGTGLYEQYF.

The chain recombines TRBV4-1 with TRBJ1-5, with unresolved D. V was shortened by 2 bases and J by 14 bases, with 22 bases between the two germline ends. The CDR3 consists of 15 residues. Per germline, CDR1 MGHRA and CDR2 YSYEKL. CDR3 DNA sequence: TGCGCCAGCAGCCAATCCCCTATCGAGAATATTCCCGAGCATTTT. This sequence encodes CASSQSPIENIPEHF.

Only a few counts were recorded for this clonotype. This sequence joins TRBV27 and TRBJ1-2, with 10 nucleotides matching TRBD1. The length of the CDR3 is 14 residues. CDR1 MNHEY and CDR2 SMNVEV come from the germline V gene (reference sequence). J gave up 5 bases and V 5 bases, and 5 bases lay outside the gene matches. CDR3 in DNA: TGTGCCAGCAGTACGACAGGGGGCTATTATGGCTACACCTTC. It encodes CASSTTGGYYGYTF.

The chain has TRBV7-4 and TRBJ2-7, with D tentatively TRBD1 or TRBD2 (5 bases each). The V and J ends lost 4 bases and 2 bases respectively, with 18 bases between them. This CDR3 has 16 residues. Germline-derived CDR1 and CDR2 are SGHVT and SQSDAQ. CDR3 sequence: CASSSTGTIKAYEQYV. CDR3 nucleotides: TGTGCCAGCAGCTCAACCGGGACGATAAAGGCCTACGAGCAGTACGTC.

The chain links TRBV15 to TRBJ1-1; no firm D call. Germline V CDR1 and CDR2: LNHNV, YYDKDF (reference sequence). The CDR3 loop spans 13 amino acids. V lost 4 bases to trimming and J lost 0 bases, with 6 bases between them. This chain's CDR3 is CATSNSMNTEAFF. The CDR3 DNA reads TGTGCCACCAGCAACTCGATGAACACTGAAGCTTTCTTT. Together with reference TRBV15 and TRBJ1-1, the CDR3 gives the full variable domain: DAMVIQNPRYQVTQFGKPVTLSCSQTLNHNVMYWYQQKSSQAPKLLFHYYDKDFNNEADTPDNFQSRRPNTSFCFLDIRSPGLGDTAMYLCATSNSMNTEAFFGQGTRLTVV.

On this clonotype: An end of the junction does not agree with germline; a read error may underlie this. The rearrangement links TRBV19 to TRBJ1-4; the D gene is possibly TRBD1 (6 bases). The length of the CDR3 is 15 residues. CDR1 LNHDA and CDR2 SQIVND come from the germline V gene (reference sequence). The CDR3 DNA follows: TGTACCAGTAGTATAAGGGACATCATGGGTGAAAAACTGTTTTTT. Translating gives CTSSIRDIMGEKLFF. Full variable domain (rest looked up from reference TRBV19 and TRBJ1-4): DGGITQSPKYLFRKEGQNVTLSCEQNLNHDAMYWYRQDPGQGLRLIYYSQIVNDFQKGDIAEGYSVSREKKESFPLTVTSAQKNPTAFYLCTSSIRDIMGEKLFFGSGTQLSVL.

The J gene is TRBJ2-3, the V gene TRBV29-1; D unresolved. Trimming took 3 bases from V and 0 from J, leaving 10 bases between them. Germline CDR1 reads SQVTM; CDR2 reads ANQGSEA. This CDR3 has 14 amino acids. CDR3 protein: CSVDLGSSTDTQYF. The CDR3 DNA sequence: TGCAGCGTTGATCTGGGCAGCAGCACAGATACGCAGTATTTT.

This clonotype appeared many times. V and J are TRBV6-2 or TRBV6-3 and TRBJ2-1; D gene uncertain. This CDR3 has 13 residues. Trimming shortened V by 8 bases and J by 0 bases, and 8 bases separated the two germline ends. From germline, CDR1 is MNHEY and CDR2 SVGEGT. The CDR3 DNA sequence: TGTGCCAGCGGGATAAGCTCCTACAATGAGCAGTTCTTC. Its protein is CASGISSYNEQFF.

The J gene is TRBJ2-1, the V gene TRBV4-1; TRBD2 matches 10 bases. Unmatched junction bases numbered 11, after V lost 0 bases and J lost 6 bases. CDR1 is MGHRA, CDR2 YSYEKL, per germline. CDR3 length: 18 residues. The CDR3 nucleotides read TGCGCCAGCAGCCAAGAGAGTAGCGGGGGGCCGGGGGGCAATGAGCAGTTCTTC. Residues: CASSQESSGGPGGNEQFF.

The chain links TRBV7-3 to TRBJ2-7; maybe TRBD1 (5 bases). This CDR3 contains 14 residues. Germline-derived CDR1 and CDR2 are SGHTA and FQGTGA. Trimming stripped 2 bases from V and 3 bases from J, with 11 bases between. For the CDR3, the DNA is TGTGCCAGCAGCTTAGACAGTATAATCTACGAGCAGTACTTC. This translates into CASSLDSIIYEQYF.

The genes are TRBV27 and TRBJ2-7; D could derive from TRBD1 or TRBD2 (5 bases each). Germline CDR1 reads MNHEY; CDR2 reads SMNVEV (reference sequence). The CDR3 contains 11 residues. V lost 10 bases and J 5 bases, leaving 12 bases between the germline ends. CDR3 sequence: CATVLGDEQYV. CDR3 bases: TGTGCCACGGTACTGGGGGACGAGCAGTACGTC.